One and the same sample provided the 27 T cell receptor beta chains below, sequenced in a study of regulatory T cells in long-lasting Graves disease (dated by TCRdb to the early 2020s). The method behind the library was multiplex PCR. TCRdb lists the instrument as Illumina HiSeq 4000. To build TCR beta libraries, CDR3 regions were amplified by Arm-PCR using iRepertoire HTBI primers. TCRdb reanalyzed the raw reads on its own, using fastp at Q25 for trimming and MiXCR for clone calling, and kept in-frame beta chains. Records with the same CDR3 protein are collapsed into one entry carrying the most frequent genes and DNA. A total of 540,000 or so distinct CDR3 sequences appear in this sample, less than 15% of them only once. Of the sample, roughly 10% is held by the ten largest clones. The sample's time point, from its label and the paper: newly diagnosed GD, antithyroid drugs for less than 3 months. RNA was extracted from PBMCs in TRIzol for both TCR sequencing and RNA sequencing.

The data also belong to a second study, concerning T cells in Graves' hyperthyroidism and ophthalmopathy.

This specimen was peripheral blood mononuclear cells (PBMCs), taken at new diagnosis, from a patient treated with antithyroid drugs. Every receptor here comes from a man in his thirties or forties with Graves disease. Donor details come from another sample of the same person, matched by shared clones.

This clonotype was seen ten or more times. This rearrangement joins TRBV27 to TRBJ2-5; the D is unclear. The CDR3 is 15 amino acids. Germline V CDR1 and CDR2: MNHEY, SMNVEV (reference sequence). Trimming took off 3 bases at V and 3 bases at J, with 14 bases between the two ends. Here the CDR3 DNA reads TGTGCCAGCAGTTTCGATCTAACGCAGAAAGAGACCCAGTACTTC. Translation: CASSFDLTQKETQYF.

In this sample, this clonotype turned up a few times. J is TRBJ2-7 and V is TRBV18; maybe TRBD2 (5 bases). The CDR3 spans 14 residues. V dropped 4 bases and J dropped 7 bases, with 17 bases sitting between them. Germline lookup yields CDR1 KGHSH and CDR2 LQKENI. The CDR3 region is CASSLGGAPGEQYF. CDR3 sequence (DNA): TGTGCCAGCTCACTGGGCGGCGCGCCGGGAGAGCAGTACTTC. Looking up the rest from reference TRBV18 and TRBJ2-7 gives the full variable domain: NAGVMQNPRHLVRRRGQEARLRCSPMKGHSHVYWYRQLPEEGLKFMVYLQKENIIDESGMPKERFSAEFPKEGPSILRIQQVVRGDSAAYFCASSLGGAPGEQYFGPGTRLTVT.

This clonotype was seen many times. The chain carries TRBV6-1 and TRBJ2-7; TRBD2 aligns across 11 bases. The CDR3 has 15 amino acids. Losses at the gene ends were 7 bases for V and 4 bases for J; bases not matched to a gene: 9. Germline V gene lookup returns CDR1 MNHNS and CDR2 SASEGT. For the CDR3, the DNA is TGTGCCAGCAAGGACCCTAGCGGGAGGTCTTACGAGCAGTACTTC. Its translation is CASKDPSGRSYEQYF.

Sample share makes this clonotype medium-sized. The chain joins TRBV12-3 or TRBV12-4 to TRBJ2-7; D possibly corresponds to TRBD1 (5 bases). The germline V and J ends were trimmed by 2 bases and 3 bases, with 17 bases remaining between them. The CDR3 runs to 16 residues. DNA for the CDR3: TGTGCCAGCAGTTTAAGGGGCTCTAGATCCCACTACGAGCAGTACTTC. Its protein is CASSLRGSRSHYEQYF.

Note on this clonotype: One end of the junction fails to match germline, which may point to a read error. This chain joins TRBV7-3 and TRBJ2-1, with 14 bases lining up with TRBD2. Per the germline V gene, CDR1 is SGHTA and CDR2 is FQGTGA. The CDR3 is made up of 16 amino acids. The chain's CDR3 is CASSIPGTSGSVIPIF. In nucleotides, the CDR3 is TGTGCCAGCAGCATCCCCGGGACTAGCGGGAGCGTGATCCCAATCTTC.

This clonotype was counted between two and nine times. CDR3 sequence reads: CASSLAMAGGYTF. DNA of the CDR3: TGTGCCAGCAGCTTAGCCATGGCAGGGGGCTACACCTTC. The chain recombines TRBV7-2 with TRBJ1-2, with D possibly being TRBD1 (5 bases). The CDR3 is made up of 13 amino acids. The V gene's germline CDR1 is SGHTA and CDR2 FQGNSA. V lost 0 bases, J lost 8 bases, and 10 bases lay in between.

The V gene is TRBV5-5, the J gene TRBJ2-7, with 7 bases aligning to TRBD1. CDR3 length equals 16 residues. In germline, CDR1 is SGHKS, CDR2 YYEKEE (reference sequence). V trimming: 0 bases; J trimming: 3 bases; junction bases outside the gene matches: 9. The chain's CDR3 is CASSLGGLQGIYEQYF. CDR3 bases: TGTGCCAGCAGCTTGGGGGGCTTACAGGGGATCTACGAGCAGTACTTC.

This clonotype was counted at least ten times. The chain recombines TRBV24-1 with TRBJ1-1; tentatively, D is TRBD1 (5 bases). CDR3 length: 14 amino acids. Germline CDR1 reads KGHDR; CDR2 reads SFDVKD. V lost 3 bases to trimming and J lost 4 bases, with 11 bases between them. CDR3 sequence reads: CATSDHTGSTEAFF. CDR3 nucleotides: TGTGCCACCAGTGATCATACAGGAAGCACTGAAGCTTTCTTT.

To note about this clonotype: Since a much larger clone is just one base distant, this may be a read error. This chain connects TRBV28 to TRBJ2-1, with 11 bases aligning to TRBD1. CDR1 and CDR2 from the germline V gene are MDHEN and SYDVKM. The CDR3 is 15 amino acids. The CDR3, as DNA: TGTGCCAGCAGTTTACTAGGGACAGGGGGGAATGGGCAGTTCTTC. Amino acid sequence: CASSLLGTGGNGQFF.

The CDR3 here is CASSYQKDRDGKRGAEAFF. CDR3 coding DNA: TGTGCCAGCAGTTACCAAAAAGACAGGGACGGTAAGAGAGGTGCTGAAGCTTTCTTT. The chain combines TRBV6-5 with TRBJ1-1, with TRBD1 identical over 7 bases. With V trimmed by 2 bases and J by 6 bases, 21 bases remained unmatched. Germline V gene lookup returns CDR1 MNHEY and CDR2 SVGAGI. The CDR3 runs 19 residues.

The CDR3 spells CASLGQPRDYEQYF. The CDR3 DNA reads TGTGCCAGCCTTGGGCAGCCAAGGGACTACGAGCAGTACTTC. The rearrangement joins TRBV2 to TRBJ2-7; D is unclear. The length of the CDR3 is 14 residues. V lost 8 bases to trimming and J lost 3 bases, with 17 bases between them. Germline-derived CDR1 and CDR2 are SNHLY and FYNNEI.

Only a few counts were recorded for this clonotype. This sequence joins TRBV5-5 and TRBJ2-1, with 14 nucleotides matching TRBD2. After removal of 2 bases from V and 0 bases from J, the junction contained 1 base not matched to a gene. Looked up from germline, CDR1 is SGHKS and CDR2 is YYEKEE (reference sequence). The CDR3 extends over 17 amino acids. CDR3: CASSLGTSGSSYNEQFF. CDR3 nucleotides: TGTGCCAGCAGCTTAGGGACTAGCGGGAGCTCCTACAATGAGCAGTTCTTC.

This clonotype was picked up many times. This chain joins TRBV10-3 and TRBJ2-4, with D unclear. Trimming removed 1 base from V and 3 bases from J, with 13 bases in between. CDR1 ENHRY and CDR2 SYGVKD come from the germline V gene. This CDR3 is built from 16 residues. The CDR3 region has the DNA TGTGCCATCAGTGAGTGGAGCCTTAATGACAAAAACATTCAGTACTTC. Its protein product is CAISEWSLNDKNIQYF.

This clonotype was picked up many times. This sequence joins TRBV5-1 and TRBJ2-7; 7 positions agree with TRBD1. V lost 4 bases and J lost 4; bases outside the gene matches: 11. This CDR3 has 15 amino acids. The germline V gene has CDR1 SGHRS and CDR2 YFSETQ. The CDR3 bases are TGCGCCAGCAGCCTGAACCCAGGGGGAGAGTACGAGCAGTACTTC. Protein product: CASSLNPGGEYEQYF.

The CDR3 here is CASGAGVLAKNIQYF. CDR3 coding DNA: TGTGCCAGCGGTGCGGGGGTTCTAGCCAAAAACATTCAGTACTTC. The chain links TRBV12-3 or TRBV12-4 to TRBJ2-4; 7 bases match TRBD2. The CDR3 has 15 amino acids. Trimming took 8 bases from V and 0 from J; bases not matched to a gene: 7.

This clonotype occurred many times. The rearrangement joins TRBV29-1 to TRBJ2-5, with D uncertain. The CDR3 loop spans 10 amino acids. Germline-derived CDR1 and CDR2 are SQVTM and ANQGSEA. The germline V and J ends were trimmed by 5 bases and 4 bases, with 5 bases remaining between them. CDR3 loop: CSVPLETQYF. The CDR3 DNA is TGCAGCGTTCCTCTAGAGACCCAGTACTTC.

Comment on this clonotype: At one of its ends the junction is not consistent with the germline gene, which may arise from a read error. The rearrangement links TRBV30 to TRBJ2-2; D gene ambiguous. Germline CDR1 GTSNPN, CDR2 SVGIG (reference sequence). The CDR3 loop spans 15 amino acids. The CDR3 sequence: CAWSSVLTRAGELFF. Here the CDR3 DNA reads TGCGCCTGGAGTTCAGTCCTGACTCGGGCCGGGGAGCTGTTTTTT.

This clonotype was found many times. The chain uses TRBV5-1 and TRBJ1-1; weak D call: TRBD1 (5 bases). This CDR3 is 17 amino acids long. Trimming removed 4 bases at V and 1 base at J, with 20 bases between. Germline V gene sequence: CDR1 SGHRS, CDR2 YFSETQ. The CDR3 bases are TGCGCCAGCAGCCCGGGGTTGGTGGTCAGGGAGAACACTGAAGCTTTCTTT. Residues: CASSPGLVVRENTEAFF.

The sample holds many counts of this clonotype. The V gene is TRBV9, the J gene TRBJ2-1; a weak D match, TRBD1 (5 bases). The V gene lost 0 bases and the J gene lost 9 bases, with 16 bases spanning the gap. Looked up from germline, CDR1 is SGDLS and CDR2 is YYNGEE. CDR3 size: 15 residues. The CDR3 bases are TGTGCCAGCAGCGTAGGACAAATAGAAAGGGGTGAGCAGTTCTTC. It specifies CASSVGQIERGEQFF.

This clonotype was seen more than once but under ten times. The chain is built from TRBV4-2 and TRBJ2-3; D not resolved. Trimming pared 5 bases from V and 2 bases from J, leaving 14 bases between. The CDR3 totals 15 residues. Per germline, CDR1 LGHNA and CDR2 YNFKEQ. CDR3 region: CASSEPSSLTDTQYF. The CDR3 nucleotides are TGTGCCAGCAGCGAACCCTCCTCCCTCACAGATACGCAGTATTTT.

This clonotype was seen repeatedly, ten times or more. The chain carries TRBV29-1 and TRBJ1-2; D gene uncertain. The V and J ends lost 1 base and 5 bases respectively, with 14 bases between them. There are 14 residues in the CDR3. Germline loops: CDR1 SQVTM, CDR2 ANQGSEA. The CDR3 DNA follows: TGCAGCGTTGAAGGACTCTCATTGCCGTATGGCTACACCTTC. Its protein product is CSVEGLSLPYGYTF.

The gene calls are TRBV18 and TRBJ1-5; tentative D call: TRBD1 (6 bases). CDR3 length: 13 residues. CDR1 and CDR2 (germline): KGHSH, LQKENI. The ends were cut back, 5 bases at V and 7 bases at J, with 12 bases in the middle. The CDR3 DNA is TGTGCCAGCTCATCAGGGGAGGGCCAGCCCCAGCATTTT. This encodes CASSSGEGQPQHF.

This clonotype was observed at least ten times. The chain joins TRBV15 to TRBJ2-7; D remains unclear. CDR3 length: 15 residues. Germline CDR1 is LNHNV and CDR2 is YYDKDF (reference sequence). Between the trimmed V and J ends, which lost 0 bases and 0 bases, there was a span of 9 bases. The CDR3 loop is CATSRDLDGSYEQYF. The DNA for the CDR3 is TGTGCCACCAGCAGAGATCTGGACGGCTCCTACGAGCAGTACTTC.

This clonotype was counted many times. The J gene is TRBJ1-1, the V gene TRBV27, with 7 bases fitting TRBD1. The CDR3 has 14 residues. Looked up from germline, CDR1 is MNHEY and CDR2 is SMNVEV (reference sequence). The ends lost 6 bases at V and 5 bases at J; junction bases unmatched: 9. The DNA for the CDR3 is TGTGCCAGCAGGTCCGGAAGGGGGCGGACTGAAGCTTTCTTT. Translation gives CASRSGRGRTEAFF.

This clonotype was detected many times. The chain uses TRBV9 and TRBJ2-7; D tentatively reads TRBD1 or TRBD2 (5 bases each). The CDR3 runs to 14 residues. Germline V gives CDR1 SGDLS, CDR2 YYNGEE. The V end lost 0 bases, the J end lost 4 bases, and 11 bases lay between the germline ends. The CDR3 DNA is TGTGCCAGCAGCGTAGGCATAGGGGAGTACGAGCAGTACTTC. Protein product: CASSVGIGEYEQYF.

This clonotype was counted at least ten times. V is TRBV6-1 and J is TRBJ1-6, with 8 nucleotides matching TRBD1. Germline V gives CDR1 MNHNS, CDR2 SASEGT. This CDR3 comprises 15 residues. V dropped 2 bases and J dropped 6; count of bases not matched to a gene: 3. In nucleotides, the CDR3 is TGTGCCAGCAGTGAACGGGACAGGCTTAATTCACCCCTCCACTTT. Translation: CASSERDRLNSPLHF.

The V call is TRBV29-1, the J call TRBJ2-1; 7 nucleotides align to TRBD1. With the DNA end fitting TRBJ2-7 better, the J assignment may be wrong. Germline loops: CDR1 SQVTM, CDR2 ANQGSEA. This CDR3 spans 13 amino acids. The CDR3 here is CSVEDLGRGLQYF. The CDR3 DNA sequence: TGCAGCGTTGAAGATCTGGGCAGGGGGTTGCAGTACTTC.